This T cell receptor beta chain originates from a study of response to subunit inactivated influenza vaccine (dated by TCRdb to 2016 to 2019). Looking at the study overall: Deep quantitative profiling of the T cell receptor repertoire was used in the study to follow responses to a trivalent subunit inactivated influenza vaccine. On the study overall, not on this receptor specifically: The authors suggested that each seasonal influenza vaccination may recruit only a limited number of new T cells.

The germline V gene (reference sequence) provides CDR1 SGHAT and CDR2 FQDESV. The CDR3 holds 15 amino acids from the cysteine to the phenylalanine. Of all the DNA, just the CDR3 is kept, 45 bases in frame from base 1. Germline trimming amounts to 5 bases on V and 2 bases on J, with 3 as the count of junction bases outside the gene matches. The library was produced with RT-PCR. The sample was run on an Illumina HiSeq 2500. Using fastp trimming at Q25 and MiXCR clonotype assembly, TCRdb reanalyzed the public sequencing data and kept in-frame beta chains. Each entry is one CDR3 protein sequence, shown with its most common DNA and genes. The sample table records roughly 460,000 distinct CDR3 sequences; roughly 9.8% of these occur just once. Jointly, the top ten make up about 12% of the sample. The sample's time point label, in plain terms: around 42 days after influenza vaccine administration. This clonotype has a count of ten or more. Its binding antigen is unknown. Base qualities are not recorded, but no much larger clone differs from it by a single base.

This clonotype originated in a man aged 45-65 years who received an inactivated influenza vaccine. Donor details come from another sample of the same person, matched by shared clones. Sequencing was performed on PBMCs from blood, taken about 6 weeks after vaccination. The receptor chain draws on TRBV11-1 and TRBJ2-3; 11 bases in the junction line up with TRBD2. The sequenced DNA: TGTGCCAGCAGCGGGACTAGCGGATTCACAGATACGCAGTATTTT. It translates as CASSGTSGFTDTQYF. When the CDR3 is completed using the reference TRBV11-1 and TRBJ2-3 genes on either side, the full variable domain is EAEVAQSPRYKITEKSQAVAFWCDPISGHATLYWYRQILGQGPELLVQFQDESVVDDSQLPKDRFSAERLKGVDSTLKIQPAELGDSAMYLCASSGTSGFTDTQYFGPGTRLTVL.